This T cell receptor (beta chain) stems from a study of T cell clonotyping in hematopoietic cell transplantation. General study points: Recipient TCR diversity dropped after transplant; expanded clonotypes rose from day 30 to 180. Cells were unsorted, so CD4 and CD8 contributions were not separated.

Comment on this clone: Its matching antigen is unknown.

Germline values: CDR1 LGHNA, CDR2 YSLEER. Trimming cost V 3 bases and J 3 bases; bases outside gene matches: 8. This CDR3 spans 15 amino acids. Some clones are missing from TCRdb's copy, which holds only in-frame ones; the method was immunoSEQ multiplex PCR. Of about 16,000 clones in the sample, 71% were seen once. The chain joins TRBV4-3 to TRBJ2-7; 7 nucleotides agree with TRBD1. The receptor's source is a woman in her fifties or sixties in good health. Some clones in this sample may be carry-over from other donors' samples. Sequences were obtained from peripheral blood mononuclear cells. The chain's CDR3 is CASSQGGPGGYEQYF. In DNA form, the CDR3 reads TGCGCCAGCAGCCAGGGCGGGCCAGGGGGCTACGAGCAGTACTTC.